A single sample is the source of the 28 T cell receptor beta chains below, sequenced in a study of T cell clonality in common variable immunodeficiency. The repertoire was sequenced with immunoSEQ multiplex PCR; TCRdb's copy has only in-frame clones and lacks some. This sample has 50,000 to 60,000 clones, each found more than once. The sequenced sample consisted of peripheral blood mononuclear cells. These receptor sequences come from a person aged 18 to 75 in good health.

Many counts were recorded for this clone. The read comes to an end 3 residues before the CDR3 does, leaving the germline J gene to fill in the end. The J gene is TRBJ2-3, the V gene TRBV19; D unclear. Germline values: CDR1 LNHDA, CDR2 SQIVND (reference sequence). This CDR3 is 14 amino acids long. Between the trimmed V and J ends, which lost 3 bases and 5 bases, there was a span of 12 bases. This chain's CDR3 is CASSIDGRRDTQYF. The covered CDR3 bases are TGTGCCAGTAGTATTGATGGCAGGAGAGATACG.

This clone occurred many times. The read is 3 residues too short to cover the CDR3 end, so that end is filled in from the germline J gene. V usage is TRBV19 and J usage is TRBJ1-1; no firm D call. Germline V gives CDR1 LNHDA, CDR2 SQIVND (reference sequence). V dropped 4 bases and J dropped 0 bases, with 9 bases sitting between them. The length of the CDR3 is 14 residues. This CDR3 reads CASSKKAVNTEAFF. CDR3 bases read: TGTGCCAGTAGTAAAAAGGCAGTGAACACTGAA.

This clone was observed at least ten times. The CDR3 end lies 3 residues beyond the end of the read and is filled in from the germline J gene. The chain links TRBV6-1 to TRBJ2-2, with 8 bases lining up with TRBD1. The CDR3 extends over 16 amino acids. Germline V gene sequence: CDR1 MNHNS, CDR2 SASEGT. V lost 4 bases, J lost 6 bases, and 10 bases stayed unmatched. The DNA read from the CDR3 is TGTGCCAGCAGTGGTCGGGGGACAGGAGTCCCCGGGGAG. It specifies CASSGRGTGVPGE. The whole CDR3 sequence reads CASSGRGTGVPGELFF.

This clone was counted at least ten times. The CDR3 loop is CASSQNRGWTEAFF. CDR3 DNA (partial): TGTGCCAGCAGCCAAAACAGGGGGTGGACTGAA. This sequence joins TRBV7-2 and TRBJ1-1, with 8 bases identical to TRBD1. The read comes to an end 3 residues before the CDR3 does, leaving the germline J gene to fill in the end. The CDR3 runs 14 residues. Germline CDR1 is SGHTA and CDR2 is FQGNSA. V lost 5 bases to trimming and J lost 5 bases; unmatched junction nucleotides: 7.

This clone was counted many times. This chain's CDR3 is CARSWGRPGGYYGYTF. The CDR3 DNA, read in part, is TGTGCCAGAAGCTGGGGACGACCAGGGGGCTACTATGGC. V gene TRBV5-3 combines with J gene TRBJ1-2, with 8 nucleotides matching TRBD1. The read comes to an end 3 residues before the CDR3 does, leaving the germline J gene to fill in the end. TRBV5-3 qualifies as an ORF whose function is uncertain. CDR3 length: 16 amino acids. V trimming: 3 bases; J trimming: 3 bases; junction bases outside the gene matches: 10.

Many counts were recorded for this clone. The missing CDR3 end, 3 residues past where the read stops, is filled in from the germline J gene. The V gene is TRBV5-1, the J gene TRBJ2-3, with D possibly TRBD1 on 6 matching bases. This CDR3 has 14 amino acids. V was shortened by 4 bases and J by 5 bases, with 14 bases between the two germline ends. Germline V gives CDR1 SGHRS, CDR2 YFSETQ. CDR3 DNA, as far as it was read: TGCGCCAGCAGCGCGACAGGTGTAGAAGATACG. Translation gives CASSATGVEDT. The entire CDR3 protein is CASSATGVEDTQYF.

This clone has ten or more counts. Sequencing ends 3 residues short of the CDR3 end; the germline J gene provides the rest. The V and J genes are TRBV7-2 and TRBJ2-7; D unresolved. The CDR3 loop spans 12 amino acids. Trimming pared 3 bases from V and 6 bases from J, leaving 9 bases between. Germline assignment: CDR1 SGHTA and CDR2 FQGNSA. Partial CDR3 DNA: TGTGCCAGCAGCTTTGCGGATAGCGAG. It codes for CASSFADSE. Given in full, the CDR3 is CASSFADSEQYF.

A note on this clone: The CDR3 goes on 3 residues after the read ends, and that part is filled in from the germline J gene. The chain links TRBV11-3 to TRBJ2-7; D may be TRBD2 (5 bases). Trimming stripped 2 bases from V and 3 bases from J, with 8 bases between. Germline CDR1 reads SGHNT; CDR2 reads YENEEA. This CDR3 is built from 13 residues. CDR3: CASSLRAGYEQYF. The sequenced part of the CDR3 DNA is TGTGCCAGCAGCTTAAGGGCGGGCTACGAG.

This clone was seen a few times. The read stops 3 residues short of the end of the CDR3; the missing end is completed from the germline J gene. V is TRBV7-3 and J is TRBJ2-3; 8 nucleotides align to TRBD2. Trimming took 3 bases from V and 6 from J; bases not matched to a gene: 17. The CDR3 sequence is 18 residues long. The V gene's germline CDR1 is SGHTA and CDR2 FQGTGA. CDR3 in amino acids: CASSLVAGHQDGWDTQYF. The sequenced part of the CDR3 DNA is TGTGCCAGCAGCTTGGTAGCGGGACACCAAGATGGGTGGGATACG.

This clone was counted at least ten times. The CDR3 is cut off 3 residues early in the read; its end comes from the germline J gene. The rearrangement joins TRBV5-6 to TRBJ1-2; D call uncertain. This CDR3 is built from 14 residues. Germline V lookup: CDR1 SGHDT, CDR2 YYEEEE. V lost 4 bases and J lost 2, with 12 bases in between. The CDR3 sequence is CASSPYGGNYGYTF. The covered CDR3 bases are TGTGCCAGCAGCCCCTATGGCGGAAACTATGGC. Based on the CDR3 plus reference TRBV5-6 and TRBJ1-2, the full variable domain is DAGVTQSPTHLIKTRGQQVTLRCSPKSGHDTVSWYQQALGQGPQFIFQYYEEEERQRGNFPDRFSGHQFPNYSSELNVNALLLGDSALYLCASSPYGGNYGYTFGSGTRLTVV.

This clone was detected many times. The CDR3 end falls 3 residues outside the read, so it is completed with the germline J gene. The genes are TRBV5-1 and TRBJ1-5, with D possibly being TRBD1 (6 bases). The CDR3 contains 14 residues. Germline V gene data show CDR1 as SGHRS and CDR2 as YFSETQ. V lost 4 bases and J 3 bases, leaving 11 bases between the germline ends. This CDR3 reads CASSPDSLNQPQHF. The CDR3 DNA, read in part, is TGCGCCAGCAGCCCGGACAGCCTCAATCAGCCC.

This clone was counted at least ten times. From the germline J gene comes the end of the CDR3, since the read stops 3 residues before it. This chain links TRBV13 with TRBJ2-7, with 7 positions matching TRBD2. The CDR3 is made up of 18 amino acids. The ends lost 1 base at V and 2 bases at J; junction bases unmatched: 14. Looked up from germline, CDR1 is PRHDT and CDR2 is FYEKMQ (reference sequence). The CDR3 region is CASSLASDGGSLPYEQYF. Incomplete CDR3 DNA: TGTGCCAGCAGCTTAGCCTCCGATGGCGGGAGCTTACCCTACGAG.

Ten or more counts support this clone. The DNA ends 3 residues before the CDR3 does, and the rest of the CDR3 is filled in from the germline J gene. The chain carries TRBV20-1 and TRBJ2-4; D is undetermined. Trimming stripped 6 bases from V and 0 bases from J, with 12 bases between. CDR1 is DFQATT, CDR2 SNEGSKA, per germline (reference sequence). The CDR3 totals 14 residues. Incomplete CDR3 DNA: TGCAGTGCCCACCTACCTACAGCCAAAAACATT. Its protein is CSAHLPTAKNI. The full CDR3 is CSAHLPTAKNIQYF.

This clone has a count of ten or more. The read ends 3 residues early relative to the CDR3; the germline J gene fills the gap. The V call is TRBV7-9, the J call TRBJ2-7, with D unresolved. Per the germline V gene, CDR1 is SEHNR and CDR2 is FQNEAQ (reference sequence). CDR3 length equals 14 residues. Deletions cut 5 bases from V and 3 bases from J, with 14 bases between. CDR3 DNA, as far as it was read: TGTGCCAGCAGCCTCGGTCAGGTCCACTACGAG. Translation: CASSLGQVHYE. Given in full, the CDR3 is CASSLGQVHYEQYF.

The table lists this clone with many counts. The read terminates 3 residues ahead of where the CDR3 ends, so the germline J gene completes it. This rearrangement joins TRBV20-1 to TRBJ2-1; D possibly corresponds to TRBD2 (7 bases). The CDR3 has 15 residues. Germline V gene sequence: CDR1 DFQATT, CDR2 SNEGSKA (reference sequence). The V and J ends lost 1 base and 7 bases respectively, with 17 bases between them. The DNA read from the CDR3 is TGCAGTGCTAGAGCTTCAGAAGGGGGGGATAATGAG. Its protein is CSARASEGGDNE. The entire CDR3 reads CSARASEGGDNEQFF.

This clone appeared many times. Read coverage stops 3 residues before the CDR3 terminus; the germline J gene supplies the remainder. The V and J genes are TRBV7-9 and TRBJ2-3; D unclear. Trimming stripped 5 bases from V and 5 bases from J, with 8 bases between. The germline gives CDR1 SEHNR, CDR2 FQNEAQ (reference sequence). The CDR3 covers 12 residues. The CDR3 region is CASSLPGDTQYF. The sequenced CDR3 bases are TGTGCCAGCAGCCTCCCGGGAGATACG.

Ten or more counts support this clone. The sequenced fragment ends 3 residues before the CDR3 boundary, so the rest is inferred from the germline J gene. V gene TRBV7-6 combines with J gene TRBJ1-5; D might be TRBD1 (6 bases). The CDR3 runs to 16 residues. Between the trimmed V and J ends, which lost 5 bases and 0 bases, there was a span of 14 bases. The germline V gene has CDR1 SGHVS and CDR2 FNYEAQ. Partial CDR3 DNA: TGTGCCAGCAGCGCGCAGGGGCGTATTAGCAATCAGCCC. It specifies CASSAQGRISNQP. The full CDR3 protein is CASSAQGRISNQPQHF.

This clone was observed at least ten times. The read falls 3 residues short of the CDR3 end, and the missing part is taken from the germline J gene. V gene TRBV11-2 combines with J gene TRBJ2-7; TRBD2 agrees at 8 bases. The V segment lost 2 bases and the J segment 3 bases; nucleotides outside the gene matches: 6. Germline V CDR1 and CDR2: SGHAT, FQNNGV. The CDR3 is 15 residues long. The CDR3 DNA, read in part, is TGTGCCAGCAGCTTAATAGCGGGACCGTACTACGAG. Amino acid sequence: CASSLIAGPYYE. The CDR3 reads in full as CASSLIAGPYYEQYF. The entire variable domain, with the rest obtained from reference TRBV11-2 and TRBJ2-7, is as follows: EAGVAQSPRYKIIEKRQSVAFWCNPISGHATLYWYQQILGQGPKLLIQFQNNGVVDDSQLPKDRFSAERLKGVDSTLKIQPAKLEDSAVYLCASSLIAGPYYEQYFGPGTRLTVT.

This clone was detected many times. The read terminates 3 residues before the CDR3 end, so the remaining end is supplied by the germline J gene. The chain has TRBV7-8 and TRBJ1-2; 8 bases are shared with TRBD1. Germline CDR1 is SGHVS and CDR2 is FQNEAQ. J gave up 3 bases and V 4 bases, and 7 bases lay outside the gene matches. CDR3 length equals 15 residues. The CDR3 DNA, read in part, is TGTGCCAGCAGCTGGGGGGACAGGCCCTACTATGGC. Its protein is CASSWGDRPYYG. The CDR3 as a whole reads CASSWGDRPYYGYTF.

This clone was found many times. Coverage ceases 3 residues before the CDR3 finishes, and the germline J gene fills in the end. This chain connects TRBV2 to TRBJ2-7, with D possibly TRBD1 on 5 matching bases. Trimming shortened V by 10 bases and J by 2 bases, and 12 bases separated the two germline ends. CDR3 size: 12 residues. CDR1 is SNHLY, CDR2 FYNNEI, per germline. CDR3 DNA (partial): TGTGCCACCAGGGCGGTACCCTACGAG. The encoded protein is CATRAVPYE. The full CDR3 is CATRAVPYEQYF.

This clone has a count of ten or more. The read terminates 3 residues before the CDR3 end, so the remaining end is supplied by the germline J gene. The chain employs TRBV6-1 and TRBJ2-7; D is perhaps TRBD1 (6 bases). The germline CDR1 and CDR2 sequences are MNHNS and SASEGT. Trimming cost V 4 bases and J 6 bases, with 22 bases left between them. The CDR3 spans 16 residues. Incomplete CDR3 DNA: TGTGCCAGCAGTGGACAGGAATTCCTATTCTCGGGCGAG. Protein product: CASSGQEFLFSGE. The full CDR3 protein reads CASSGQEFLFSGEQYF.

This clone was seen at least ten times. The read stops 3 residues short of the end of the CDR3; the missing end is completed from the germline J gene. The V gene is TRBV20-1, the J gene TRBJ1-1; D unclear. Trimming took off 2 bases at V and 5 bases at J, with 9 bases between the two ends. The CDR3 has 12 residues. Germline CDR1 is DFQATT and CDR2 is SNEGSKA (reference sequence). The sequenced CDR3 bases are TGCAGTGCTAGAATGGCCTGGACTGAA. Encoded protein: CSARMAWTE. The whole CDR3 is CSARMAWTEAFF.

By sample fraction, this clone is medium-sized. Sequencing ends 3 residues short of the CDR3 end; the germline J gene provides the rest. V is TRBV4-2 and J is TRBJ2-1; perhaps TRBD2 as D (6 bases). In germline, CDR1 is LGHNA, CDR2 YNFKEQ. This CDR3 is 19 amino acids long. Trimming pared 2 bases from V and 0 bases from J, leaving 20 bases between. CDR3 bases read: TGTGCCAGCAGCCAAACGGATGGGGGGTTCGTTAGCTCCTACAATGAG. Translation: CASSQTDGGFVSSYNE. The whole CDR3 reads CASSQTDGGFVSSYNEQFF.

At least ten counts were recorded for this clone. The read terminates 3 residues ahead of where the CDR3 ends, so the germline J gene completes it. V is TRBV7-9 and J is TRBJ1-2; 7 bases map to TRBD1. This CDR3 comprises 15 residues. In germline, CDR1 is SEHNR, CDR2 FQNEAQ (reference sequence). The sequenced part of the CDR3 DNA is TGTGCCAGCAGCTTAGCGCTGTCAAGGGGGCAGAGC. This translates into CASSLALSRGQS. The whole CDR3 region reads CASSLALSRGQSYTF.

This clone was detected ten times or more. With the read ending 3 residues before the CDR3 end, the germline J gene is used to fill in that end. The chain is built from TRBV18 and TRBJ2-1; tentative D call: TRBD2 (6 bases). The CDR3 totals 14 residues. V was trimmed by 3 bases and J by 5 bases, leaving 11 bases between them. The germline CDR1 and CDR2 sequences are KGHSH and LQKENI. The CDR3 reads CASSPPERDNEQFF. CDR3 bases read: TGTGCCAGCTCACCCCCGGAGCGGGACAATGAG.

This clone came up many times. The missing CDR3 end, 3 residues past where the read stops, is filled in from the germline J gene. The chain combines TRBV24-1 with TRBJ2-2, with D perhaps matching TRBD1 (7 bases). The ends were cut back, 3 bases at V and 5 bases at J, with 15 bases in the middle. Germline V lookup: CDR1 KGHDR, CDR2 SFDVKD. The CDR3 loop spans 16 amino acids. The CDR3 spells CATSDTRQGGTGELFF. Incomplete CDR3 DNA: TGTGCCACCAGTGATACCCGACAGGGAGGAACCGGGGAG.

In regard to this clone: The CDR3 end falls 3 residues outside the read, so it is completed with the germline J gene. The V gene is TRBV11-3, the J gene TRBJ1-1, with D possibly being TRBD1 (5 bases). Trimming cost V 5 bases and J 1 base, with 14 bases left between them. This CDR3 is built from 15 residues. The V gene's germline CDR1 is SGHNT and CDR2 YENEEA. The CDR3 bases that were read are TGTGCCAGCAGCCCAGGGCTTGGTGAGAACACTGAA. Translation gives CASSPGLGENTE. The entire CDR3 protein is CASSPGLGENTEAFF. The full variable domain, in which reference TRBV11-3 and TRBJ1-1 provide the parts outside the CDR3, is EAGVVQSPRYKIIEKKQPVAFWCNPISGHNTLYWYLQNLGQGPELLIRYENEEAVDDSQLPKDRFSAERLKGVDSTLKIQPAELGDSAVYLCASSPGLGENTEAFFGQGTRLTVV.

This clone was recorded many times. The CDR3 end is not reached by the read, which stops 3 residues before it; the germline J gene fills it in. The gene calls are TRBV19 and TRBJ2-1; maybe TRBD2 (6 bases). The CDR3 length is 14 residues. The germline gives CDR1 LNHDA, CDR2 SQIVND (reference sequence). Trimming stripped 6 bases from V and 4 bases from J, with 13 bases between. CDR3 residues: CASSQGLTYNEQFF. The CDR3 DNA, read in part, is TGTGCCAGTAGCCAAGGACTAACTTACAATGAG.